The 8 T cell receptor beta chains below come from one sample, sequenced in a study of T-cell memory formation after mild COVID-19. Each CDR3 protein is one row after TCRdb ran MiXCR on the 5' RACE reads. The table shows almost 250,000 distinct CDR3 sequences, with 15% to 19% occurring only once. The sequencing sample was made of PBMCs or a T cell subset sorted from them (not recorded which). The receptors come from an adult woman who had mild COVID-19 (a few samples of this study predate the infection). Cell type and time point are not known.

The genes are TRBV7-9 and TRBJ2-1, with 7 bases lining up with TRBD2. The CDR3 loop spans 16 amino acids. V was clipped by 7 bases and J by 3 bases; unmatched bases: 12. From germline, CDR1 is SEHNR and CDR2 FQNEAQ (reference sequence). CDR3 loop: CASTEPGGRSYNEQFF. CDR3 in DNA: TGTGCCAGCACCGAGCCCGGGGGGAGAAGCTACAATGAGCAGTTCTTC.

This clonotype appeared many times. CDR3 amino acids: CASSRPLLGLAGTDTQYF. In DNA form, the CDR3 reads TGTGCCAGCAGCCGCCCTTTACTGGGACTAGCGGGCACAGATACGCAGTATTTT. This sequence joins TRBV12-3 or TRBV12-4 and TRBJ2-3; 11 bases agree with TRBD2. The CDR3 length is 18 residues. J was trimmed by 1 base and V by 6 bases; bases with no gene match: 12.

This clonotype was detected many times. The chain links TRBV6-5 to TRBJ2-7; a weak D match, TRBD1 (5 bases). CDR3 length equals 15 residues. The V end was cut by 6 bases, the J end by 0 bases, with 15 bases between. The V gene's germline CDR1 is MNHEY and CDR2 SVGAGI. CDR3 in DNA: TGTGCCAGCAGCCGCGGCAGCAGGGACTCCTACGAGCAGTACTTC. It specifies CASSRGSRDSYEQYF.

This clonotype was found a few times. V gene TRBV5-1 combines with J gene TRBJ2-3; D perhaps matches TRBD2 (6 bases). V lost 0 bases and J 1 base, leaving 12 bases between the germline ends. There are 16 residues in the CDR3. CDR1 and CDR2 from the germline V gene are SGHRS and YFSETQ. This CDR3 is CASSLGSGSGTDTQYF. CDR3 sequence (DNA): TGCGCCAGCAGCTTGGGGAGCGGGTCAGGCACAGATACGCAGTATTTT.

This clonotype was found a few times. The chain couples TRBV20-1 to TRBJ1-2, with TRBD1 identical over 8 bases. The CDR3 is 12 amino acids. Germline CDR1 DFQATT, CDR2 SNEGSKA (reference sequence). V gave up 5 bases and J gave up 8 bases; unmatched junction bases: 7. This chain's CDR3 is CSADRGNYGYTF. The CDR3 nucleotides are TGCAGTGCTGACAGGGGTAATTACGGCTACACCTTC.

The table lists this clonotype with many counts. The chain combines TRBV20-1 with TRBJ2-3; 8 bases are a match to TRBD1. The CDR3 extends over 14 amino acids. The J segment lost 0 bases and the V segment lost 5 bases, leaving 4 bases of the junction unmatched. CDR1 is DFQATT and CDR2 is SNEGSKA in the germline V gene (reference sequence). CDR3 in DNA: TGCAGTGCTTCCGGGACAGGAAGCACAGATACGCAGTATTTT. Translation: CSASGTGSTDTQYF.

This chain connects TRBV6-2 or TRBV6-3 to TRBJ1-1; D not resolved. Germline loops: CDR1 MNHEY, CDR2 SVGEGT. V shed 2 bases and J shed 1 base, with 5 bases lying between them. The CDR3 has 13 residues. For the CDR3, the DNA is TGTGCCAGCAGTTACCAGAGGAACACTGAAGCTTTCTTT. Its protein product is CASSYQRNTEAFF.

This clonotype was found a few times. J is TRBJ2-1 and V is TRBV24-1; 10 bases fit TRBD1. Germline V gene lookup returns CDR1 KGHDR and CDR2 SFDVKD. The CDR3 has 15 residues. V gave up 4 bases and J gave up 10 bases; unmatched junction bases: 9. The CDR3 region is CATSDQGTGAHEQFF. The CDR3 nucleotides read TGTGCCACCAGTGACCAAGGGACAGGGGCACACGAGCAGTTCTTC.